These 22 T cell receptor beta chains share one sample of origin, sequenced in a study of regulatory T cells in long-lasting Graves disease. The time point was: persistent/refractory GD, antithyroid drugs over 5 years with positive TRAb. Extracted RNA from PBMCs served as the source of the TCR library. Construction of TCR beta libraries relied on iRepertoire HTBI primers and on Arm-PCR targeting CDR3 regions. TCRdb fed the multiplex PCR reads into MiXCR, producing one record per CDR3 protein. The table has some 420,000 distinct CDR3 sequences, around a fifth seen once. Source: peripheral blood mononuclear cells (PBMCs), taken when the disease was refractory, from a patient treated with antithyroid drugs. These receptors all stem from a female donor with Graves disease.

This clonotype has more than one count but fewer than ten. V usage is TRBV30 and J usage is TRBJ1-3; the D is unclear. V was cut by 4 bases and J by 2 bases, with 6 bases left in between. The CDR3 is 12 amino acids. Per the germline V gene, CDR1 is GTSNPN and CDR2 is SVGIG (reference sequence). CDR3: CAWKKAGNTIYF. CDR3 in DNA: TGTGCCTGGAAAAAGGCTGGAAACACCATATATTTT.

Ten or more counts support this clonotype. The chain joins TRBV6-1 to TRBJ1-1; D unresolved. Germline V lookup: CDR1 MNHNS, CDR2 SASEGT. Deletions cut 4 bases from V and 3 bases from J, with 9 bases between. The CDR3 length is 13 residues. The CDR3 here is CASSAEGDTEAFF. The DNA for the CDR3 is TGTGCCAGCAGTGCCGAAGGAGACACTGAAGCTTTCTTT.

The chain carries TRBV12-3 or TRBV12-4 and TRBJ2-2, with 8 bases that match TRBD2. The CDR3 contains 15 residues. V lost 8 bases, J lost 4 bases, and 9 bases stayed unmatched. The CDR3 DNA reads TGTGCCAGCGGGTCGGGCGGGGGGAGCACCGGGGAGCTGTTTTTT. Amino acids: CASGSGGGSTGELFF.

This clonotype was counted many times. J is TRBJ2-7 and V is TRBV20-1, with 9 bases fitting TRBD1. The CDR3 covers 11 residues. Germline CDR1 and CDR2: DFQATT and SNEGSKA (reference sequence). J lost 5 bases, V lost 5 bases, and 1 base had no gene match. The CDR3 DNA follows: TGCAGTGCTGGGACAGGGAACGAGCAGTACTTC. It codes for CSAGTGNEQYF.

This clonotype has only a few counts. The rearrangement links TRBV20-1 to TRBJ1-5; a weak D match, TRBD1 (5 bases). V lost 8 bases to trimming and J lost 0 bases, with 11 bases between them. The CDR3 sequence is 13 residues long. The V gene's germline CDR1 is DFQATT and CDR2 SNEGSKA (reference sequence). CDR3 in amino acids: CSSRAYSNQPQHF. In DNA form, the CDR3 reads TGCAGTTCCAGGGCCTATAGCAATCAGCCCCAGCATTTT.

The rearrangement links TRBV24-1 to TRBJ2-3; D perhaps matches TRBD2 (6 bases). Per germline, CDR1 KGHDR and CDR2 SFDVKD. Trimming shortened V by 4 bases and J by 5 bases, and 21 bases separated the two germline ends. The CDR3 consists of 17 residues. The CDR3 nucleotides read TGTGCCACCAGTGACCGACTACCGGGAGTGGTGAGAGATACGCAGTATTTT. Protein: CATSDRLPGVVRDTQYF.

The chain is built from TRBV20-1 and TRBJ2-3; D remains unclear. Trimming shortened V by 6 bases and J by 2 bases, and 9 bases separated the two germline ends. CDR3 length: 12 amino acids. Germline assignment: CDR1 DFQATT and CDR2 SNEGSKA (reference sequence). The CDR3 DNA reads TGCAGTGCGCAAGACCTCACAGATACGCAGTATTTT. Translated, it gives CSAQDLTDTQYF.

Concerning this clonotype: Its ends do not fully match the called genes, so a read error is possible. The CDR3 DNA follows: TGTGCCATCAGTACGAGGACAGGGCTAGACGAGCAGTACTTC. Residues: CAISTRTGLDEQYF. The V call is TRBV12-3 or TRBV12-4, the J call TRBJ2-7; 8 positions agree with TRBD1. The CDR3 covers 14 residues.

The rearrangement joins TRBV11-3 to TRBJ2-1, with TRBD2 identical over 10 bases. CDR1 is SGHNT and CDR2 is YENEEA in the germline V gene. CDR3 length equals 16 residues. The junction had 6 bases not matched to a gene; V was cut back by 0 bases and J by 7 bases. The CDR3 DNA is TGTGCCAGCAGCTTAGAGAGCGGGGGGGCCATGAATGAGCAGTTCTTC. This sequence encodes CASSLESGGAMNEQFF.

This clonotype was detected ten times or more. Sequence at one end of the junction differs from germline and may be a read error. V gene TRBV12-3 or TRBV12-4 combines with J gene TRBJ2-5, with D tentatively TRBD2 (5 bases). This CDR3 has 13 residues. This CDR3 is CASSRALGESQYF. CDR3 nucleotides: TGTGCCAGCAGTCGAGCCCTGGGAGAGTCCCAGTACTTC.

Many counts were recorded for this clonotype. This sequence joins TRBV12-3 or TRBV12-4 and TRBJ2-5, with 10 nucleotides matching TRBD1. The ends lost 5 bases at V and 4 bases at J; junction bases unmatched: 10. The CDR3 extends over 16 amino acids. CDR3 amino acids: CASSPWDRGGGETQYF. In nucleotides, the CDR3 is TGTGCCAGCAGTCCCTGGGACAGGGGAGGTGGAGAGACCCAGTACTTC.

There are a few counts of this clonotype. The V and J genes are TRBV7-3 and TRBJ1-5; D uncertain. This CDR3 is 13 amino acids long. V lost 1 base to trimming and J lost 9 bases, with 10 bases between them. Germline values: CDR1 SGHTA, CDR2 FQGTGA. The CDR3 is CASSLRAGWPQHF. The DNA for the CDR3 is TGTGCCAGCAGCTTAAGGGCGGGTTGGCCCCAGCATTTT.

This chain uses TRBV6-2 or TRBV6-3 with TRBJ2-1; maybe TRBD2 (6 bases). The CDR3 is made up of 14 amino acids. CDR1 is MNHEY, CDR2 SVGEGT, per germline. With 0 bases removed from V and 7 bases from J, the gap between germline ends came to 10 bases. The CDR3 loop is CASSYSLGGNEQFF. The CDR3 region has the DNA TGTGCCAGCAGTTACTCCCTCGGGGGAAATGAGCAGTTCTTC.

This clonotype was picked up a small number of times. The gene calls are TRBV20-1 and TRBJ1-1; D not resolved. The length of the CDR3 is 11 residues. Germline CDR1 is DFQATT and CDR2 is SNEGSKA (reference sequence). V was shortened by 2 bases and J by 5 bases, with 6 bases between the two germline ends. CDR3 coding DNA: TGCAGTGCTAGATTTCGGACTGAAGCTTTCTTT. It is translated as CSARFRTEAFF.

This clonotype was observed at least ten times. The V and J genes are TRBV11-1 and TRBJ2-7; D gene uncertain. CDR3 length equals 15 residues. The germline V and J ends were trimmed by 0 bases and 1 base, with 10 bases remaining between them. CDR1 SGHAT and CDR2 FQDESV come from the germline V gene (reference sequence). The CDR3 DNA reads as TGTGCCAGCAGCTTAGCTCAGGTGAAATCCTACGAGCAGTACTTC. Translated, it gives CASSLAQVKSYEQYF.

V usage is TRBV7-8 and J usage is TRBJ1-4, with 9 bases aligning to TRBD1. The trim removed 9 bases at V and 7 bases at J, leaving 12 bases unmatched. CDR1 and CDR2 (germline): SGHVS, FQNEAQ. This CDR3 contains 15 residues. CDR3 sequence reads: CASQRQGVIGEKLFF. The CDR3 region has the DNA TGTGCCAGTCAAAGACAGGGGGTGATAGGTGAAAAACTGTTTTTT.

The table lists this clonotype with a few counts. The genes are TRBV5-1 and TRBJ1-2; TRBD1 might be the D (5 bases). The V gene's germline CDR1 is SGHRS and CDR2 YFSETQ. V was clipped by 4 bases and J by 3 bases, with 10 bases between them. The CDR3 is made up of 13 amino acids. The CDR3 loop is CASSATTDYGYTF. DNA for the CDR3: TGCGCCAGCAGCGCCACGACAGACTATGGCTACACCTTC.

In its sample, this clonotype was seen many times. V gene TRBV28 combines with J gene TRBJ2-7, with unresolved D. Looked up from germline, CDR1 is MDHEN and CDR2 is SYDVKM. CDR3 size: 10 residues. Trimming removed 9 bases from V and 4 bases from J, with 7 bases in between. The DNA for the CDR3 is TGTGCCAGTTATCGTTACGAGCAGTACTTC. Translating it yields CASYRYEQYF.

This clonotype was detected ten times or more. The J gene is TRBJ1-1, the V gene TRBV5-1, with D unresolved. CDR1 and CDR2 from the germline V gene are SGHRS and YFSETQ. This CDR3 is 13 amino acids long. Trimming removed 4 bases at V and 1 base at J, with 8 bases between. CDR3 loop: CASSAVPNTEAFF. DNA for the CDR3: TGCGCCAGCAGCGCGGTTCCGAACACTGAAGCTTTCTTT.

This sequence joins TRBV19 and TRBJ1-5, with 7 bases fitting TRBD1. V was pared by 1 base and J by 3 bases, with 6 bases of the junction left unmatched. CDR1 is LNHDA, CDR2 SQIVND, per germline (reference sequence). The CDR3 has 16 amino acids. The CDR3: CASSIVQGGTNQPQHF. In DNA form, the CDR3 reads TGTGCCAGTAGTATAGTGCAGGGGGGAACCAATCAGCCCCAGCATTTT.

This clonotype was seen many times. The chain links TRBV7-2 to TRBJ2-7; TRBD2 agrees at 14 bases. The V and J ends lost 5 bases and 6 bases, in that order; junction bases with no gene match: 6. The CDR3 covers 15 residues. Germline lookup yields CDR1 SGHTA and CDR2 FQGNSA. The CDR3: CASSQGLAGVLEQYF. The CDR3 bases are TGTGCCAGCAGCCAGGGACTAGCGGGAGTCCTCGAGCAGTACTTC.

In regard to this clonotype: One end of the junction fails to match germline, which may point to a read error. J is TRBJ1-1 and V is TRBV19; TRBD1 aligns across 7 bases. CDR3 length: 15 residues. In germline, CDR1 is LNHDA, CDR2 SQIVND (reference sequence). The DNA for the CDR3 is TGTGCCAGTAGTATAGACGGCAGGGGGAACGCTGAAGCTTTCTTT. The encoded protein is CASSIDGRGNAEAFF.